This T cell receptor beta chain derives from a study of identical twins. All of the donors were Caucasians in good health. This clonotype was detected many times. Antigen: not known. In TCRdb, the 5' RACE reads were re-called with MiXCR into one record per CDR3 protein. Counted here are nearly 250,000 distinct CDR3 sequences, roughly 7% occurring once; the ten biggest clones make up roughly 3.6%. The CDR3 is made up of 14 amino acids. Germline V gene sequence: CDR1 DFQATT, CDR2 SNEGSKA (reference sequence). V was shortened by 2 bases and J by 3 bases, with 11 bases between the two germline ends. Broader study findings: Conclusions were based on cross-sectional statistical analysis, without following the same donors.

These sequences were also reported in another study, on yellow fever vaccine responses in identical twins.

Sequenced input: memory (CD45RO+) T cells sorted from blood. J is TRBJ2-1 and V is TRBV20-1, with unresolved D. This receptor was identified in a woman in her late teens or twenties in good health. CDR3 amino acids: CSARSLGGYNEQFF. The CDR3 bases are TGCAGTGCTAGAAGTTTGGGTGGCTACAATGAGCAGTTCTTC.